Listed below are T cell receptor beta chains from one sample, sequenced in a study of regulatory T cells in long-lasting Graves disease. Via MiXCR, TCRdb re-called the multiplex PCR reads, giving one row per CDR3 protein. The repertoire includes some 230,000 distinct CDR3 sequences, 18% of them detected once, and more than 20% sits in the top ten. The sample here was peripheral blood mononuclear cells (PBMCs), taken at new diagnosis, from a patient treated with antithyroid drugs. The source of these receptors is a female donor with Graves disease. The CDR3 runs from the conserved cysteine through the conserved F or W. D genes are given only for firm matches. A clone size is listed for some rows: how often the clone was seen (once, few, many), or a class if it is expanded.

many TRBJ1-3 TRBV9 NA CASSVEAGSSGNTIYF TGTGCCAGCAGCGTAGAAGCAGGGAGCTCTGGAAACACCATATATTTT
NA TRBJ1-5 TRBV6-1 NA CVSRLGDQPQHF TGTGTCAGCAGGTTAGGTGATCAGCCCCAGCATTTT
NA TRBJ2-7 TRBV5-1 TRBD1 CASSKDRGFYEQYF TGCGCCAGCAGCAAGGACAGGGGATTCTACGAGCAGTACTTC
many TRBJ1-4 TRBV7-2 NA CASSLRTSNEKLFF TGTGCCAGCAGCTTAAGAACAAGTAATGAAAAACTGTTTTTT
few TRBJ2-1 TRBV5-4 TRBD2 CASSPGSRSSGHNEQFF TGTGCCAGCAGCCCCGGGAGTAGGTCTAGCGGCCACAATGAGCAGTTCTTC
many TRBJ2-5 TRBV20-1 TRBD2 CSAGRGSAQETQYF TGCAGTGCTGGGAGGGGCAGCGCTCAAGAGACCCAGTACTTC
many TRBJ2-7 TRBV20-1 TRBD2 CSAQPSSGRGAYEQYF TGCAGTGCCCAGCCCTCGAGCGGGAGAGGTGCCTACGAGCAGTACTTC
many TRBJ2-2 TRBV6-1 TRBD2 CASSSGRENTGELFF TGTGCCAGCTCTAGCGGGAGGGAGAACACCGGGGAGCTGTTTTTT
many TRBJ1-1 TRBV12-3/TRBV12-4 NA CASSRGINTEAFF TGTGCCAGCAGTAGGGGGATTAACACTGAAGCTTTCTTT
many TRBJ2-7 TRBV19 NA CASSYWTGSYEQYF TGTGCCAGTAGTTATTGGACGGGATCCTACGAGCAGTACTTC
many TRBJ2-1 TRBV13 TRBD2 CASSTLAGGRNEQFF TGTGCCAGCAGCACCTTAGCGGGAGGGAGGAATGAGCAGTTCTTC
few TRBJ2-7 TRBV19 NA CASGAGPGSIEQYF TGTGCCAGTGGCGCAGGTCCGGGATCTATTGAGCAGTACTTC
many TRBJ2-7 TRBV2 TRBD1 CASSVETGGSYEQYF TGTGCCAGCAGTGTGGAGACAGGGGGTTCCTACGAGCAGTACTTC
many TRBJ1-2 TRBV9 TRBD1 CASSVRDRGQGYTF TGTGCCAGCAGCGTCAGGGACAGGGGGCAGGGCTACACCTTC
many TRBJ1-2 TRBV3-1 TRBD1 CASSQAGQDYGYTF TGTGCCAGCAGCCAAGCAGGACAGGACTATGGCTACACCTTC
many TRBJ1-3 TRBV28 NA CASSAPGNTIYF TGTGCCAGCAGTGCTCCTGGAAACACCATATATTTT
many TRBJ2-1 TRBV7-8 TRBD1 CASATFQGVIYNEQFF TGTGCCAGCGCTACTTTTCAGGGGGTAATTTACAATGAGCAGTTCTTC
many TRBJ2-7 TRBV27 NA CASSPHYEQYF TGTGCCAGCAGTCCCCACTACGAGCAGTACTTC
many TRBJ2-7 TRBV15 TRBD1 CATSVRQGGYEQYF TGTGCCACCAGCGTTAGACAGGGCGGCTACGAGCAGTACTTC
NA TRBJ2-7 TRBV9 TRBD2 CASSVEGTSGRYEQCF TGTGCCAGCAGCGTAGAGGGGACTAGCGGGAGGTACGAGCAGTGCTTC
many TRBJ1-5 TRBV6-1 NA CASKVYQGGQPQHF TGTGCCAGCAAAGTATATCAGGGAGGTCAGCCCCAGCATTTT
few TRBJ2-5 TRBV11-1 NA CASSLEEETQYF TGTGCCAGCAGCTTAGAGGAAGAGACCCAGTACTTC
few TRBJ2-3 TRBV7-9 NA CASSLLASDTQYF TGTGCCAGCAGCTTATTGGCGTCCGATACGCAGTATTTT
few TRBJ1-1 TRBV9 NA CASSVNPPAGGNTEAFF TGTGCCAGCAGCGTAAACCCCCCAGCAGGAGGGAACACTGAAGCTTTCTTT
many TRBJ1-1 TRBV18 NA CASSPSFTEAFF TGTGCCAGCTCACCAAGTTTCACTGAAGCTTTCTTT
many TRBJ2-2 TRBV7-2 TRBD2 CASSLFGLAVGNTGELFF TGTGCCAGCAGCTTATTCGGACTAGCGGTCGGGAACACCGGGGAGCTGTTTTTT
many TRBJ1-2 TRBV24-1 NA CATSDLTRTKDYGYTF TGTGCCACCAGTGATTTGACTCGGACCAAGGACTATGGCTACACCTTC
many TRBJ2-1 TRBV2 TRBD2 CASSDGTSSSYNEQFF TGTGCCAGCAGTGATGGGACTAGCAGCTCCTACAATGAGCAGTTCTTC
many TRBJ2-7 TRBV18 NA CASSPIGQSISYEQYF TGTGCCAGCTCACCAATAGGTCAGAGTATTTCCTACGAGCAGTACTTC
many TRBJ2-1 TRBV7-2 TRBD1 CASSSITGEEQFF TGTGCCAGCAGCTCCATTACAGGGGAAGAGCAGTTCTTC
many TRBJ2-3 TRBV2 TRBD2 CASRKAGVAYF TGTGCCAGCAGAAAAGCGGGAGTGGCTTATTTT
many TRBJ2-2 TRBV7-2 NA CASSLGPDTGELFF TGTGCCAGCAGCTTAGGACCAGACACCGGGGAGCTGTTTTTT
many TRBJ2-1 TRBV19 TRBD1 CASSPDGQGAFEQFF TGTGCCAGTAGTCCGGATGGACAGGGGGCTTTTGAGCAGTTCTTC
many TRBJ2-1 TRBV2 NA CASSELIDEQFF TGTGCCAGCAGTGAGTTAATCGATGAGCAGTTCTTC
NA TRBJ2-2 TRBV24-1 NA CATRQNTGELFF TGTGCCACCAGACAGAACACCGGGGAGCTGTTTTTT
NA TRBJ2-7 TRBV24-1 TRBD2 CATSDSGTSGRAGYEQYF TGTGCCACCAGTGACTCCGGGACTAGCGGGAGGGCCGGGTACGAGCAGTACTTC
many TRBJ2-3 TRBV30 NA CAWSPIGTTTDTQYF TGTGCCTGGAGTCCGATCGGGACAACCACAGATACGCAGTATTTT
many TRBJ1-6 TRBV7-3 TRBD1 CASSLNRGESPLHF TGTGCCAGCAGCCTCAACAGGGGGGAGTCACCCCTCCACTTT
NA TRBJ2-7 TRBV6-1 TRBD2 CASRDAGGAYEQYF TGTGCCAGCAGAGATGCGGGGGGGGCTTACGAGCAGTACTTC
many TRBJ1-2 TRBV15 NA CATSRDVQGSGYTF TGTGCCACCAGCAGAGATGTCCAGGGATCTGGCTACACCTTC
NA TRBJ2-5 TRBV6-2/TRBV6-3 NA CASSYSETGETQYF TGTGCCAGCAGTTACTCTGAGACCGGAGAGACCCAGTACTTC
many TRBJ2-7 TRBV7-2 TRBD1 CASSPSGTGLYEQYF TGTGCCAGCAGCCCCTCCGGGACAGGTCTCTACGAGCAGTACTTC
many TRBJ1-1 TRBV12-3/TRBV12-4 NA CASSTGLNTEAFF TGTGCCAGCAGTACAGGGCTGAACACTGAAGCTTTCTTT
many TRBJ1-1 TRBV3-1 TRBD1 CASSQASTGTGRTEAFF TGTGCCAGCAGCCAAGCTTCAACCGGGACAGGGAGGACTGAAGCTTTCTTT
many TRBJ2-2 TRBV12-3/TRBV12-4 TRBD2 CASSPGGRTGELFF TGTGCCAGCAGCCCGGGGGGGCGCACCGGGGAGCTGTTTTTT
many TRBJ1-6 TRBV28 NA CASSFVGAYNSPLHF TGTGCCAGCAGTTTCGTGGGTGCCTATAATTCACCCCTCCACTTT
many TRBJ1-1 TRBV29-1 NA CSVASREGTEAFF TGCAGCGTTGCCTCCAGGGAGGGCACTGAAGCTTTCTTT
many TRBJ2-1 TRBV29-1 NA CSVGLKINEQFF TGCAGCGTTGGGCTCAAGATCAATGAGCAGTTCTTC
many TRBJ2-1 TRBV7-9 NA CASSTGLARSYNEQFF TGTGCCAGCAGCACCGGATTAGCGCGTTCCTACAATGAGCAGTTCTTC